This TCR beta chain was sequenced during a study of siplizumab effects on memory and regulatory T cells. The study, taken as a whole, reports: Controls had 26.9% Treg-derived mappable alloreactive CD4+ clones on average, versus roughly 70% with siplizumab.

Comments on this clone: Its target is unknown.

About 10^5 TCR templates were assayed per sample. Using immunoSEQ multiplex PCR, the repertoire was profiled, and TCRdb retains in-frame clones only, with some absent. The profile covers some 100,000 clones, with around 90% appearing a single time and approximately 0.66% taken by the ten largest. The clonotype was recovered from a human donor in good health. Sequenced: Tregs sorted from blood.

The CDR3 region is CASSEIPLYRDGYTF. CDR3 nucleotides: TGTGCCAGCAGTGAGATCCCCCTTTACAGGGATGGCTACACCTTC. V and J are TRBV27 and TRBJ1-2; possibly TRBD1 for D (6 bases). This CDR3 comprises 15 residues. Trimming removed 5 bases from V and 6 bases from J, with 19 bases in between. Germline-derived CDR1 and CDR2 are MNHEY and SMNVEV (reference sequence).